The T cell receptor (beta chain) described here comes from a study of T cells after somatic rescue of genetic block. The CDR3 runs 12 residues. CDR1 and CDR2 from the germline V gene are MDHEN and SYDVKM. V dropped 1 base and J dropped 5 bases, with 3 bases sitting between them. Assay: immunoSEQ multiplex PCR; the TCRdb copy retains only in-frame clones and omits some. The repertoire includes more than 13,000 clones, over 65% of them detected once, and under 25% sits in the top ten. This clone was observed a few times. The sequenced sample consisted of peripheral blood mononuclear cells (PBMCs). The chain uses TRBV28 and TRBJ1-5; D not certain. The receptor was isolated from a boy between 10 and 17 years old. The CDR3 spells CASSLSDQPQHF. The DNA for the CDR3 is TGTGCCAGCAGTTTATCTGATCAGCCCCAGCATTTT. Using reference TRBV28 and TRBJ1-5 for the parts outside the CDR3, the full variable domain is DVKVTQSSRYLVKRTGEKVFLECVQDMDHENMFWYRQDPGLGLRLIYFSYDVKMKEKGDIPEGYSVSREKKERFSLILESASTNQTSMYLCASSLSDQPQHFGDGTRLSIL.